Sequencing of this T cell receptor beta chain was carried out in a study of blood T cell repertoires in COVID-19. TCRdb's table, derived via immunoSEQ multiplex PCR, lists solely in-frame clones and lacks some. The data show some 360,000 clones, with 88% seen just once and approximately 1% held by the top ten. Germline assignment: CDR1 SGHTA and CDR2 FQGTGA. V shed 3 bases, J shed 1 base, and the junction held 9 bases outside the gene matches. This CDR3 comprises 17 residues. The TCR sequence derives from a woman aged 30 to 39 who had been exposed to COVID-19. J is TRBJ2-5 and V is TRBV7-3; TRBD2 agrees at 9 bases. Sequencing input: PBMCs or T cells enriched from blood (not recorded which). CDR3 sequence: CASSFGPSGTGQETQYF. In DNA form, the CDR3 reads TGTGCCAGCAGCTTCGGGCCTAGCGGGACTGGCCAAGAGACCCAGTACTTC.